Listed below are T cell receptor beta chains from one sample, sequenced in a study of T cells in localized non-small cell lung cancer. This table comes from immunoSEQ multiplex PCR, and its TCRdb copy is limited to in-frame clones, with some not included. This repertoire shows 50,000 to 55,000 clones, approximately 80% found once; its top ten account for approximately 18%. Sequencing used peripheral blood mononuclear cells, obtained before any cancer treatment. Every receptor here comes from a man aged 40 to 70 with stage III lung adenocarcinoma. The CDR3 runs from the conserved cysteine through the conserved F or W. D genes are given only for firm matches. For some rows the clone size is stated as once, few or many, or as a class when expanded; others skip it.

>TRBD2|TRBV15|TRBJ2-1|.
TGTGCCACCAGCAGTAGCGGGGCCAAGCAGTTCTTC
CATSSSGAKQFF
>.|TRBV7-9|TRBJ1-1|.
TGTGCCAGCAGTGGGCCGGGAATCGAGTCTGAAGCTTTCTTT
CASSGPGIESEAFF
>.|TRBV7-2|TRBJ2-7|.
TGTGCCAGCAGCCCGGTGGGGACTTCCGCCTACGAGCAGTACTTC
CASSPVGTSAYEQYF
>.|TRBV4-2|TRBJ1-2|.
TGTGCCAGCAGCCAAGAGGACGGATCTAACTATGGCTACACCTTC
CASSQEDGSNYGYTF
>.|TRBV5-1|TRBJ2-3|once
TGCGCCAGCAGCTTGGCAGAAAACAAAGCGGATACGCAGTATTTT
CASSLAENKADTQYF
>.|TRBV29-1|TRBJ2-1|.
TGCAGCGTTGTCCTGGGGGGGGGCGGTGAGCAGTTCTTC
CSVVLGGGGEQFF
>.|TRBV7-2|TRBJ1-5|.
TGTGCCAGCAGCTTAGTCAGGAGCAATCAGCCCCAGCATTTT
CASSLVRSNQPQHF
>.|TRBV5-6|TRBJ1-2|.
TGTGCCAGCAGCTGGATCTATGGCTACACCTTC
CASSWIYGYTF
>.|TRBV11-2|TRBJ2-1|.
TGTGCCAGCAGCTTAGAAGAAGGGGGATGGTCTGGTGAGCAGTTCTTC
CASSLEEGGWSGEQFF
>TRBD2|TRBV4-2|TRBJ2-5|.
TGTGCCAGCAGCCAAACTAGCGGGGTTCAGTACTTC
CASSQTSGVQYF
>.|TRBV2|TRBJ1-6|once
TGTGCCAGCAGGGTTATAGGGTCACCCCTCCACTTT
CASRVIGSPLHF
>TRBD1|TRBV19|TRBJ2-7|.
TGTGCCAGTAGTATCACAGGGGGGGAGCAGTACTTC
CASSITGGEQYF
>.|TRBV18|TRBJ2-7|.
TGTGCCAGCTCACCGGGTGACTTGTCCTACGAGCAGTACTTC
CASSPGDLSYEQYF
>.|TRBV14|TRBJ2-5|few
TGTGCCAGCAGCCGGGGGGTAGAGACCCAGTACTTC
CASSRGVETQYF
>.|TRBV11-3|TRBJ1-3|.
TGTGCCAGCAGCTTTCCAGGGGATGGAAACACCATATATTTT
CASSFPGDGNTIYF
>TRBD2|TRBV10-3|TRBJ2-3|.
TGTGCCATCAGGAGGACTAGCGGGAGTTTAGATACGCAGTATTTT
CAIRRTSGSLDTQYF
>.|TRBV14|TRBJ2-1|.
TGTGCCAGCAGCCAAGCCGGGAGCCAATTCTTC
CASSQAGSQFF
>TRBD2|TRBV14|TRBJ2-7|.
TGTGCCAGCAGCCAAGGTGTTGGACTAGCGGGATGGGACGAGCAGTACTTC
CASSQGVGLAGWDEQYF
>TRBD2|TRBV30|TRBJ2-1|.
TGTGCCTGGACGGTCGGACTAGCGGGATACAATGAGCAGTTCTTC
CAWTVGLAGYNEQFF
>TRBD2|TRBV7-2|TRBJ2-3|.
TGTGCCAGCAGCTTAGCAGGACTAGCGGGAGGGCGCACAGATACGCAGTATTTT
CASSLAGLAGGRTDTQYF
>TRBD2|TRBV19|TRBJ2-1|once
TGTGCCAGTAGTGGGGGACACATAGCGGGGCCCCGAGAGGAGCAGTTCTTC
CASSGGHIAGPREEQFF
>.|TRBV10-2|TRBJ2-7|few
TGCGCCAGCGCGGGGGACACCGACTCCTACGAGCAGTACTTC
CASAGDTDSYEQYF
>.|TRBV6-5|TRBJ1-6|.
TGTGCCAGCGCGCGGGGGTCCTCCGGTTCACCCCTCCACTTT
CASARGSSGSPLHF
>TRBD2|TRBV5-1|TRBJ2-1|.
TGCGCCAGCAGCTTGGGTGCTAGCGGGGGCGGGAATGAGCAGTTCTTC
CASSLGASGGGNEQFF
>.|TRBV2|TRBJ1-6|once
TGTGCCAGCAGTGTTGACGGGTATTCACCCCTCCACTTT
CASSVDGYSPLHF
>.|TRBV10-2|TRBJ1-5|.
TGCGCCAGCAGTGAGACCAGGGTGGAACAGCCCCAGCATTTT
CASSETRVEQPQHF
>TRBD1|TRBV6-5|TRBJ1-5|few
TGTGCCAGCAGCCCAGGGACAGCGAGGGGTCAGCCCCAGCATTTT
CASSPGTARGQPQHF
>.|TRBV6-6|TRBJ2-5|.
TGTGCCAGCAGTTACTCAGAGACCCAGTACTTC
CASSYSETQYF
>TRBD2|TRBV6-6|TRBJ2-1|.
TGTGCCAGCAGTTACATGGCGGGTCGGGGGGATGAGCAGTTCTTC
CASSYMAGRGDEQFF
>.|TRBV5-1|TRBJ2-3|.
TGCGCCAGCAGCTTGTTAGAGAGGGAGCCAGATACGCAGTATTTT
CASSLLEREPDTQYF
>.|TRBV5-1|TRBJ2-2|once
TGCGCCAGCAGCTTGGGAGGGGTCGGTGCCGGGGAGCTGTTTTTT
CASSLGGVGAGELFF
>.|TRBV19|TRBJ1-1|.
TGTGCCAGTGGCCCTGGGACGAGTGCTTTCTTT
CASGPGTSAFF
>TRBD2|TRBV5-5|TRBJ2-1|.
TGTGCCAGCAGCCCGGGACTAGTCGGACTCAATGAGCAGTTCTTC
CASSPGLVGLNEQFF
>TRBD2|TRBV14|TRBJ2-3|few
TGTGCCAGCAGCCCGGGGGGTACGCAGTATTTT
CASSPGGTQYF
>TRBD1|TRBV2|TRBJ2-2|.
TGTGCCAGCAGTGAACGGGGACAGGGGGCCTCCGGGGAGCTGTTTTTT
CASSERGQGASGELFF
>.|TRBV19|TRBJ2-2|few
TGTGCCAGTAGTTACCCTTTGACAACGAACACCGGGGAGCTGTTTTTT
CASSYPLTTNTGELFF
>.|TRBV15|TRBJ2-2|.
TGTGCCACCAGCAGAGATGTCGGCACTGAGACCGGGGAGCTGTTTTTT
CATSRDVGTETGELFF
>.|TRBV12-5|TRBJ2-1|.
TGTGCTAGTGGTATTCCCCAGGGAGGATTCAATGAGCAGTTCTTC
CASGIPQGGFNEQFF
>.|TRBV14|TRBJ1-2|.
TGTGCCAGCAGCGGGGGACGAGGATGGGGCTACACCTTC
CASSGGRGWGYTF
>.|TRBV6-6|TRBJ1-3|.
TGTGCCAGCAGTGCGGTCTCTGGAAACACCATATATTTT
CASSAVSGNTIYF
>.|TRBV9|TRBJ2-2|once
TGTGCCAGCAGCGTAGTTGGAGGGGGAGAGCTGTTTTTT
CASSVVGGGELFF